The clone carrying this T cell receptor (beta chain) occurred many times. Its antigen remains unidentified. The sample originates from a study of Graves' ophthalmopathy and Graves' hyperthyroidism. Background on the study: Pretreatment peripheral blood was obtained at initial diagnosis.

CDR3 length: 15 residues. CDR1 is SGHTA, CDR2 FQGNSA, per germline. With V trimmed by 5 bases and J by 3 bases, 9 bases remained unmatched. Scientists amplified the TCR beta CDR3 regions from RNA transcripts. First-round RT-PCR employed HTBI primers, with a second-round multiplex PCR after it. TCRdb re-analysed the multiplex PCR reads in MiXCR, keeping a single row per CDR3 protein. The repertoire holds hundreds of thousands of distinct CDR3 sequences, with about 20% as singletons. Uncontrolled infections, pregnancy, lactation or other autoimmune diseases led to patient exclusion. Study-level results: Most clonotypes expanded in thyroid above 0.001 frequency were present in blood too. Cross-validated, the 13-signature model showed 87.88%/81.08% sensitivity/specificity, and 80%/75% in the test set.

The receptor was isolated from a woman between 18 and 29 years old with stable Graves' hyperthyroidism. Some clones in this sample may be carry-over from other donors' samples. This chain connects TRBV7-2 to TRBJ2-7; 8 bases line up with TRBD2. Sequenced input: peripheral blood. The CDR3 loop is CASSPGAGLVYEQYF. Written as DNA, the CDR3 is TGTGCCAGCAGCCCGGGGGCGGGACTAGTCTACGAGCAGTACTTC.